The clone carrying this T cell receptor beta chain was found a few times. Its specificity is not known. The data were taken from a study of beta chain features in type 1 diabetes. Overall study results and limits: VDJ junctions in type 1 diabetes patients carried more deletions and fewer insertions. TCRB CDR3 length was moderately but significantly reduced in all four CD4+ subsets of Type 1 diabetes patients. The cDNA sequencing approach could over-represent high-TCR-expressing cells. A greater similarity of naive, central memory and Treg TCRB repertoires was seen among patients than among healthy donors.

Every bit of the isolated RNA underwent reverse transcription, so sequencing read expressed TCRB transcripts. About 3.57 million reads were obtained on average from naive, central memory and regulatory T cell samples. TCRdb's copy holds only in-frame clones and misses some; the assay was immunoSEQ multiplex PCR. The data hold nearly 700,000 clones, with roughly an eighth observed a single time. This CDR3 has 17 amino acids. V trimming: 5 bases; J trimming: 0 bases; junction bases outside the gene matches: 10. Germline-derived CDR1 and CDR2 are SGHNT and YYREEE (reference sequence). The V and J genes are TRBV5-4 and TRBJ2-1; 8 bases line up with TRBD2. Source material: naive CD4+ T cells from blood. The receptor was derived from a man between 18 and 29 years old with type 1 diabetes. The CDR3 DNA follows: TGTGCCAGCAGTGACCTCAGCGGGGGCCTCTCCTACAATGAGCAGTTCTTC. This encodes CASSDLSGGLSYNEQFF.